These 30 T cell receptor beta chains came from one sample sequenced in a study of identical twins. Using its own MiXCR run on the 5' RACE reads, TCRdb lists one record per CDR3 protein. The table records roughly 690,000 distinct CDR3 sequences, 6.1% of them present only once. The material sequenced was naive T cells sorted from blood. These receptors were obtained from a man in his late teens or twenties in good health.

The chain has TRBV20-1 and TRBJ2-1, with TRBD2 identical over 9 bases. Trimming took 5 bases from V and 6 from J; bases not matched to a gene: 11. Germline V gene lookup returns CDR1 DFQATT and CDR2 SNEGSKA (reference sequence). CDR3 length: 15 amino acids. The CDR3 here is CSAPKSGLATNEQFF. The CDR3 region has the DNA TGCAGTGCTCCTAAATCGGGACTAGCAACCAATGAGCAGTTCTTC.

The V call is TRBV12-3 or TRBV12-4, the J call TRBJ1-5, with D unclear. The CDR3 length is 13 residues. Trimming cost V 5 bases and J 6 bases, with 11 bases left between them. CDR3 bases: TGTGCCAGCAGTCCCGGGAGGCTTCAGCCCCAGCATTTT. It specifies CASSPGRLQPQHF.

This clonotype showed up many times. The chain carries TRBV11-1 and TRBJ2-1; 7 bases match TRBD2. The CDR3 extends over 13 amino acids. From germline, CDR1 is SGHAT and CDR2 FQDESV (reference sequence). The V and J ends lost 4 bases and 8 bases, in that order; junction bases with no gene match: 5. The DNA for the CDR3 is TGTGCCAGCAGCTCTCGACTAGCCGATGAGCAGTTCTTC. Translation gives CASSSRLADEQFF.

This clonotype was detected many times. V usage is TRBV12-5 and J usage is TRBJ2-1; D may be TRBD1 (6 bases). CDR1 and CDR2 from the germline V gene are LGHNT and FRNRAP. The V end was cut by 2 bases, the J end by 5 bases, with 7 bases between. The CDR3 runs to 13 residues. CDR3 loop: CASGLSGDNEQFF. The CDR3 DNA follows: TGTGCTAGTGGTTTGTCAGGGGACAATGAGCAGTTCTTC.

There are many counts of this clonotype. This chain uses TRBV6-2 or TRBV6-3 with TRBJ2-7, with TRBD1 matching 9 bases. Germline CDR1 reads MNHEY; CDR2 reads SVGEGT. This CDR3 comprises 15 residues. The junction had 7 bases not matched to a gene; V was cut back by 5 bases and J by 2 bases. Written as DNA, the CDR3 is TGTGCCAGCAGTGGTTCGAGACAGGGGGCCTACGAGCAGTACTTC. Protein sequence: CASSGSRQGAYEQYF.

This clonotype showed up many times. The chain recombines TRBV5-1 with TRBJ2-1, with D hard to call. V was pared by 3 bases and J by 5 bases, with 9 bases between. The germline CDR1 and CDR2 sequences are SGHRS and YFSETQ. CDR3 length equals 13 residues. The chain's CDR3 is CASSSFSDNEQFF. The CDR3 DNA follows: TGCGCCAGCAGCTCGTTTTCCGACAATGAGCAGTTCTTC.

In its sample, this clonotype was seen a few times. The genes are TRBV12-3 or TRBV12-4 and TRBJ2-3; 12 bases map to TRBD2. V lost 3 bases and J lost 3; bases outside the gene matches: 7. The CDR3 has 17 residues. CDR3 region: CASSFGLAGGWTDTQYF. The DNA of the CDR3 is TGTGCCAGCAGTTTTGGGCTAGCGGGAGGGTGGACAGATACGCAGTATTTT.

This clonotype appeared many times. The CDR3 nucleotides are TGCAGCGTTGAGGATTCAGGAACAGGGGTGGACGGAAACACCATATATTTT. Translation gives CSVEDSGTGVDGNTIYF. J is TRBJ1-3 and V is TRBV29-1; 7 positions agree with TRBD1. Trimming removed 3 bases from V and 4 bases from J; junction bases left unmatched: 15. Germline loops: CDR1 SQVTM, CDR2 ANQGSEA. The CDR3 sequence is 17 residues long.

This clonotype was seen only a few times. The chain links TRBV6-5 to TRBJ2-5, with D unresolved. The CDR3 contains 12 residues. Germline V lookup: CDR1 MNHEY, CDR2 SVGAGI. Trimming removed 7 bases at V and 3 bases at J, with 9 bases between. This chain's CDR3 is CASKATEETQYF. The DNA for the CDR3 is TGTGCCAGCAAGGCAACTGAAGAGACCCAGTACTTC.

This clonotype was seen many times. The V and J genes are TRBV20-1 and TRBJ2-2; D call uncertain. Germline V gene lookup returns CDR1 DFQATT and CDR2 SNEGSKA (reference sequence). The CDR3 is 11 amino acids. The V end lost 6 bases, the J end lost 8 bases, and 10 bases lay between the germline ends. The CDR3 protein is CSAPLRGELFF. Written as DNA, the CDR3 is TGCAGTGCCCCCCTCAGAGGGGAGCTGTTTTTT.

This clonotype was seen ten or more times. The chain recombines TRBV7-8 with TRBJ2-3; 7 bases align to TRBD1. The ends lost 5 bases at V and 6 bases at J; junction bases unmatched: 8. Germline CDR1 SGHVS, CDR2 FQNEAQ. This CDR3 region has 14 residues. The CDR3 loop reads CASSPPDRRDTQYF. CDR3 coding DNA: TGTGCCAGCAGCCCCCCGGACAGGAGGGATACGCAGTATTTT.

This sequence joins TRBV7-8 and TRBJ2-1; tentative D call: TRBD2 (5 bases). CDR3 length equals 15 residues. V lost 2 bases and J 9 bases, leaving 17 bases between the germline ends. CDR1 is SGHVS and CDR2 is FQNEAQ in the germline V gene. CDR3 in DNA: TGTGCCAGCAGCTTATTGTCAGGTCCGGGGAGTGAGCAGTTCTTC. This encodes CASSLLSGPGSEQFF.

This clonotype was seen ten or more times. The rearrangement uses TRBV11-2 and TRBJ2-1; weak D call: TRBD2 (5 bases). The germline V gene encodes CDR1 SGHAT and CDR2 FQNNGV. This CDR3 has 15 residues. The V end was cut by 1 base, the J end by 4 bases, with 11 bases between. The CDR3 reads CASSLAGEGYNEQFF. DNA for the CDR3: TGTGCCAGCAGCTTAGCCGGGGAAGGGTACAATGAGCAGTTCTTC.

Many counts were recorded for this clonotype. The chain uses TRBV5-1 and TRBJ2-1; 11 nucleotides align to TRBD2. V was clipped by 4 bases and J by 0 bases; unmatched bases: 6. The CDR3 is made up of 17 amino acids. Germline CDR1 reads SGHRS; CDR2 reads YFSETQ. Here the CDR3 reads CASSPTLAGGSYNEQFF. The CDR3 DNA follows: TGCGCCAGCAGCCCTACCCTAGCGGGAGGCTCCTACAATGAGCAGTTCTTC.

This clonotype was seen ten or more times. The rearrangement joins TRBV9 to TRBJ1-1; possible D gene TRBD1, 6 bases. V dropped 1 base and J dropped 0 bases, with 16 bases sitting between them. Germline V gives CDR1 SGDLS, CDR2 YYNGEE. The CDR3 runs to 17 residues. The CDR3 region is CASSVQQGGPLNTEAFF. CDR3 DNA: TGTGCCAGCAGCGTACAACAGGGAGGTCCTCTGAACACTGAAGCTTTCTTT.

This clonotype appeared a few times. The gene calls are TRBV18 and TRBJ2-1, with D perhaps TRBD2 (5 bases). The V end lost 3 bases, the J end lost 4 bases, and 13 bases lay between the germline ends. Looked up from germline, CDR1 is KGHSH and CDR2 is LQKENI. CDR3 length: 15 residues. CDR3 in DNA: TGTGCCAGCTCACCCTCTCAGACTACTTACAATGAGCAGTTCTTC. It specifies CASSPSQTTYNEQFF.

The table lists this clonotype with many counts. V and J are TRBV25-1 and TRBJ2-1; no clear D. Germline V gene lookup returns CDR1 MGHDK and CDR2 SYGVNS. Trimming cost V 8 bases and J 1 base, with 9 bases left between them. The CDR3 consists of 13 residues. In DNA form, the CDR3 reads TGTGCCAGCCAGGAGTTATCCTACAATGAGCAGTTCTTC. Translating gives CASQELSYNEQFF.

This clonotype was observed at least ten times. The gene calls are TRBV5-1 and TRBJ2-1, with 7 bases matching TRBD2. Germline V gene lookup returns CDR1 SGHRS and CDR2 YFSETQ. The CDR3 extends over 16 amino acids. With 0 bases clipped from V and 10 bases from J, the junction kept 13 bases outside the gene matches. The CDR3 sequence: CASSLAAGTLGGEQFF. For the CDR3, the DNA is TGCGCCAGCAGCTTGGCAGCCGGGACTTTGGGGGGGGAGCAGTTCTTC.

The chain employs TRBV5-1 and TRBJ2-2; 11 bases match TRBD1. J lost 0 bases, V lost 4 bases, and 8 bases had no gene match. The CDR3 sequence is 18 residues long. Germline lookup yields CDR1 SGHRS and CDR2 YFSETQ. For the CDR3, the DNA is TGCGCCAGCAGCCCCCGAGGGACAGGGGGACCGAACACCGGGGAGCTGTTTTTT. Its translation: CASSPRGTGGPNTGELFF.

The V and J genes are TRBV12-3 or TRBV12-4 and TRBJ2-1; D is uncertain. The V gene lost 3 bases and the J gene lost 3 bases, with 9 bases spanning the gap. The CDR3 contains 14 residues. The CDR3 sequence: CASSFRRRYNEQFF. For the CDR3, the DNA is TGTGCCAGCAGTTTTCGGAGACGCTACAATGAGCAGTTCTTC.

This clonotype was detected only a few times. The chain couples TRBV7-9 to TRBJ2-1, with D possibly matching TRBD2 (6 bases). The CDR3 is 16 residues long. V gave up 5 bases and J gave up 5 bases, with 19 bases separating them. CDR1 and CDR2 from the germline V gene are SEHNR and FQNEAQ (reference sequence). CDR3 residues: CASSPRSAGRDNEQFF. CDR3 in DNA: TGTGCCAGCAGCCCACGGTCTGCGGGACGGGACAATGAGCAGTTCTTC.

A few counts support this clonotype. The V and J genes are TRBV5-1 and TRBJ1-3; no firm D call. From germline, CDR1 is SGHRS and CDR2 YFSETQ. Trimming left V 0 bases short and J 3 bases short, with 16 bases between. The CDR3 spans 17 residues. The CDR3 nucleotides are TGCGCCAGCAGCTTGGACGGAAGGACGGAGGGTGGAAACACCATATATTTT. Encoded protein: CASSLDGRTEGGNTIYF. The full variable domain, with the rest looked up from reference TRBV5-1 and TRBJ1-3, is KAGVTQTPRYLIKTRGQQVTLSCSPISGHRSVSWYQQTPGQGLQFLFEYFSETQRNKGNFPGRFSGRQFSNSRSEMNVSTLELGDSALYLCASSLDGRTEGGNTIYFGEGSWLTVV.

This clonotype was picked up a small number of times. The chain employs TRBV12-3 or TRBV12-4 and TRBJ2-7; D not certain. This CDR3 is built from 15 residues. Trimming cost V 3 bases and J 1 base, with 13 bases left between them. The CDR3 loop reads CASSFRSEQSYEQYF. In DNA form, the CDR3 reads TGTGCCAGCAGTTTCAGATCCGAACAATCCTACGAGCAGTACTTC.

This clonotype was counted many times. CDR3 protein: CASRLGGSVQPQHF. The CDR3, as DNA: TGTGCCAGTAGACTCGGGGGTTCTGTTCAGCCCCAGCATTTT. V usage is TRBV27 and J usage is TRBJ1-5; maybe TRBD1 (5 bases). The CDR3 sequence is 14 residues long. Germline V lookup: CDR1 MNHEY, CDR2 SMNVEV (reference sequence). The V end lost 9 bases, the J end lost 6 bases, and 18 bases lay between the germline ends.

This clonotype was seen many times. The CDR3 loop is CSVGSGTSGEQYF. The CDR3 DNA is TGCAGCGTGGGTAGCGGGACTAGCGGGGAGCAGTACTTC. This chain joins TRBV29-1 and TRBJ2-7, with 12 bases lining up with TRBD2. The CDR3 has 13 residues. The V gene's germline CDR1 is SQVTM and CDR2 ANQGSEA. The V segment lost 6 bases and the J segment 7 bases; nucleotides outside the gene matches: 7.

V usage is TRBV20-1 and J usage is TRBJ1-5, with D possibly matching TRBD1 (6 bases). With 6 bases removed from V and 1 base from J, the gap between germline ends came to 16 bases. The V gene's germline CDR1 is DFQATT and CDR2 SNEGSKA (reference sequence). The CDR3 totals 15 residues. CDR3 sequence (DNA): TGCAGTGCGAAGCCCGGGACATCGAGCAATCAGCCCCAGCATTTT. It encodes CSAKPGTSSNQPQHF.

This clonotype was detected ten times or more. This rearrangement joins TRBV18 to TRBJ2-5; weak D call: TRBD1 (5 bases). Germline V CDR1 and CDR2: KGHSH, LQKENI. V lost 4 bases, J lost 1 base, and 10 bases lay in between. The CDR3 contains 14 residues. CDR3 DNA sequence: TGTGCCAGCTCACGACGACAGAGCCAAGAGACCCAGTACTTC. Translating gives CASSRRQSQETQYF.

The sample holds many counts of this clonotype. J is TRBJ2-3 and V is TRBV20-1; the D gene is possibly TRBD1 (6 bases). Germline V lookup: CDR1 DFQATT, CDR2 SNEGSKA (reference sequence). This CDR3 comprises 14 residues. The ends were cut back, 3 bases at V and 2 bases at J, with 12 bases in the middle. The CDR3 DNA reads TGCAGTGCTAGTCCAGGGGTTCTCACAGATACGCAGTATTTT. Encoded protein: CSASPGVLTDTQYF.

The chain uses TRBV7-9 and TRBJ2-7; 9 nucleotides agree with TRBD2. The CDR3 sequence is 14 residues long. The trim removed 4 bases at V and 6 bases at J, leaving 7 bases unmatched. Germline CDR1 SEHNR, CDR2 FQNEAQ (reference sequence). The CDR3 DNA reads TGTGCCAGCAGCTCCCCGGGACTAGCTGGCGAGCAGTACTTC. Protein: CASSSPGLAGEQYF.

Many counts were recorded for this clonotype. This chain joins TRBV5-1 and TRBJ2-1; TRBD2 matches 14 bases. V was pared by 5 bases and J by 8 bases, with 12 bases of the junction left unmatched. CDR1 is SGHRS and CDR2 is YFSETQ in the germline V gene. This CDR3 is 17 amino acids long. The CDR3 reads CASSQLLTSGRADEQFF. CDR3 DNA: TGCGCCAGCAGTCAACTACTGACTAGCGGGAGGGCCGATGAGCAGTTCTTC.